This T cell receptor beta chain originates from a study of blood T cells in healthy people across ages (dated by TCRdb to between 2014 and 2017). With respect to the entire study: In model experiments, roughly one uniquely barcoded TCR beta cDNA molecule per two T cells was captured by template switching. Two additional independent replicas of 1 million unique cDNA reads from the same blood draw were analyzed for two donors (one aged 18 to 30 and one aged 80 or older). To avoid experimental bias, donors of different ages were randomly spread across the sequencing lanes. Using deep sequencing normalized with unique cDNA molecular identifiers, the study measured how TCR beta repertoire diversity changes with age. Four age groups were formed from the donors: young (average about 17 years), middle-aged (more than 35), aged (more than 55) and long-lived (less than 85). Overall study outcomes, separate from this receptor: As age increased, observed TCR beta diversity per million T cells dropped in a roughly linear way, and a significant reduction was already evident by age around 41. Estimates of total diversity from one million sequenced T cells were regarded as lower bounds and underestimates. The CMV infection status of donors was not known, potentially confounding age-related changes in expanded clonotypes. Bulk unsorted PBMC profiling prevented conclusive comparison of naive and antigen-experienced compartments. Compared with the aged group, the long-lived group had more naive CD4+ T cells, fewer expanded clones and increased TCR diversity, a pattern suggesting age selection. A strong correlation was found between observed TCR beta diversity and the percentage of naive T cells measured by flow cytometry.

Library preparation employed 5' RACE. The sequencing machine was an Illumina HiSeq 2500. A second about 6 to 11 cycle PCR used a sample-barcoded 5' primer and a J-beta primer mix. A unique molecular identifier was introduced onto each TCR beta cDNA molecule by a template-switch 5' adaptor carrying 12 random nucleotides. Each sample yielded at least 3 million CDR3-containing paired-end reads. First-strand cDNA was synthesized from all RNA with the Mint cDNA synthesis kit, primed by a TRBC-specific oligonucleotide. All cDNA was treated with uracil-DNA glycosylase and then went through a first 18-cycle PCR with the universal primers M1SS and BC2_uni_R. Per the source publication's procedure: For normalization, 1 million high-quality reads were randomly selected from each sample, with every read carrying a distinct molecular identifier. Reads with shared molecular identifiers were discarded instead of being binned into consensus sequences. MiTCR, with a Q25 quality threshold and the strictest error-elimination algorithm, was used for CDR3 identification, clonotype clustering and error correction. A nonparametric unseen species model with Euler transformation was used to estimate lower-bound total TCR beta diversity. The public reads were quality trimmed at Q25 with fastp and then assembled into clones with MiXCR by TCRdb, keeping productive beta chains. Here each entry gathers all rows of one CDR3 protein and keeps the most common genes and DNA. For this entry, the V and J calls and clone size follow TCRdb and not the study's own pipeline. For this sample there are more than 700,000 distinct CDR3 sequences; about half appear just once. The biggest ten clones account for roughly 18% of the sample.

To note about this clonotype: Its specific antigen is unknown. No base quality values were provided; no much bigger clone lies one nucleotide off.

The approximately 39 donors, aged about 6 to 95 years, were systemically healthy Caucasian individuals from Russia. Around 10 milliliters of peripheral blood were collected from each donor into EDTA-treated Vacutainer tubes. Ficoll-Paque density-gradient centrifugation was used to isolate PBMCs, with at least 6.5 million per sample. Trizol reagent was used to extract total RNA from the PBMCs, yielding at least 5 micrograms per sample. For every donor, an aliquot of PBMCs went through flow cytometry to measure the percentages of naive CD45RAhigh/CD27high T cells. V loses 8 bases of germline sequence and J loses 5 bases, and the interval between the two ends is 18 bases. The CDR3 spans 13 residues, from the cysteine through the phenylalanine. Only the CDR3 DNA is retained, 39 bases long and in frame from the first base. Taken from the germline V gene, the CDR1 and CDR2 loops are SQVTM and ANQGSEA.

The sequenced sample consisted of blood. The chain is encoded by TRBV29-1 joined to TRBJ1-1; the best D guess is TRBD1, with 6 bases matching. The sequence was obtained from a man older than 75 in good health. The CDR3 has the sequence CSLIRTAETEAFF. Read as DNA, the sequence is TGCAGCCTTATCCGGACAGCCGAGACTGAAGCTTTCTTT. Joined to the reference TRBV29-1 and TRBJ1-1 proteins, this CDR3 gives the full variable domain: SAVISQKPSRDICQRGTSLTIQCQVDSQVTMMFWYRQQPGQSLTLIATANQGSEATYESGFVIDKFPISRPNLTFSTLTVSNMSPEDSSIYLCSLIRTAETEAFFGQGTRLTVV.